A selection of T cell receptor beta chains follows, all from one sample in a study of T cell responses to AZD1222 COVID-19 vaccine. Clones were read by immunoSEQ multiplex PCR, and TCRdb kept only the in-frame ones, dropping some. The table includes 150,000 to 250,000 clones, 90% to 95% detected once. The sample in question was peripheral blood, obtained 28 days after the second AZD1222 dose. The source is an adult who received the AZD1222 COVID-19 vaccine. Each CDR3 is given with its conserved first and last residue. The D gene is left open where the match is weak.

j_gene	d_gene	v_gene	CDR3aa	CDR3nt
TRBJ1-6	NA	TRBV10-1	CASSVGPGPNYNSPLHF	TGCGCCAGCAGTGTCGGACCGGGGCCGAATTATAATTCACCCCTCCACTTT
TRBJ1-1	NA	TRBV5-8	CASSLTGTRTTEAFF	TGTGCCAGCAGTCTTACCGGGACAAGGACGACTGAAGCTTTCTTT
TRBJ2-7	NA	TRBV19	CASSTGTSRYEQYF	TGTGCCAGTTCCACCGGGACCTCGAGATACGAGCAGTACTTC
TRBJ2-7	NA	TRBV19	CASRRAPSSYEQYF	TGTGCCAGTCGAAGGGCCCCGAGCTCCTACGAGCAGTACTTC
TRBJ2-7	NA	TRBV20-1	CSAEKAYEQYF	TGCAGTGCTGAGAAGGCCTACGAGCAGTACTTC
TRBJ1-2	NA	TRBV10-3	CAIEGPNGYTF	TGTGCCATCGAAGGGCCTAACGGCTACACCTTC
TRBJ1-1	TRBD1	TRBV24-1	CATGDSRSTEAFF	TGTGCCACTGGGGACAGCCGGAGCACTGAAGCTTTCTTT
TRBJ2-7	NA	TRBV6-5	CASSYRGGQYF	TGTGCCAGCAGTTATCGGGGTGGGCAGTACTTC
TRBJ2-1	TRBD2	TRBV27	CASSLSKGRDEQFF	TGTGCCAGCAGTTTATCGAAGGGGAGGGATGAGCAGTTCTTC
TRBJ1-2	NA	TRBV9	CASSVDSGFSYGYTF	TGTGCCAGCAGCGTGGATTCAGGTTTTTCCTATGGCTACACCTTC
TRBJ2-7	NA	TRBV6-5	CASSFELRYEQYF	TGTGCCAGCAGTTTCGAACTCCGCTACGAGCAGTACTTC